The clone carrying this TCR beta chain has more than one count but fewer than ten. The antigen is unknown. TCRdb used MiXCR to reprocess the reads, holding one entry per CDR3 protein. The sample shows roughly 51,000 distinct CDR3 sequences, over 15% of them seen only once. V was cut by 4 bases and J by 8 bases, with 20 bases left in between. Germline CDR1 SGHVS, CDR2 FQNEAQ. The CDR3 is made up of 16 amino acids. These data originate in a study of T cell repertoires in cytomegalovirus infection. The material sequenced was CD8+ T cells from cultured PBMCs, taken from culture after CMV antigen stimulation. This chain uses TRBV7-8 with TRBJ1-4; possibly TRBD1 for D (6 bases). This TCR was sampled from a human donor in good health (CMV status not recorded). Some clones in this sample may be carry-over from other donors' samples. CDR3 protein: CASSSRDTLKGEKLFF. The CDR3 DNA reads as TGTGCCAGCAGCTCTCGGGACACCTTAAAAGGGGAAAAACTGTTTTTT.